The sample holds a few counts of the clone carrying this T cell receptor beta chain. Its cognate antigen is unknown. This entry is derived from a study of T cells in Graves' hyperthyroidism and ophthalmopathy. Amplified TCR beta CDR3 regions came from RNA transcripts. With the HTBI primer set, the TCR CDR3 went through a first round of RT-PCR. MiXCR was run by TCRdb on the multiplex PCR reads, yielding one entry per CDR3 protein. The data show under 400,000 distinct CDR3 sequences, with about 13% seen just once and roughly 8.3% held by the top ten. General study results and limits: Most thyroid clonotypes that were expanded above 0.001 also turned up in blood.

V lost 6 bases and J 3 bases, leaving 9 bases between the germline ends. The CDR3 extends over 13 amino acids. The rearrangement joins TRBV12-3 or TRBV12-4 to TRBJ1-5; D not certain. The TCR originated in a woman under 30 with Graves' hyperthyroidism. The sequenced material came from blood. As DNA, the CDR3 is TGTGCCAGCAGCATATACGCCAATCAGCCCCAGCATTTT. Encoded protein: CASSIYANQPQHF.